Listed below are T cell receptor beta chains from one sample, sequenced in a study of blood T cell repertoires in COVID-19. Clones were sequenced by immunoSEQ multiplex PCR, and TCRdb holds only the in-frame ones, with some missing. The table lists about 180,000 clones, roughly 87% of them singletons. The sample taken for sequencing was PBMCs or T cells enriched from blood (not recorded which). Receptors were obtained from a human donor with acute COVID-19. The donor label of this sample is uncertain. The CDR3 runs from the conserved cysteine through the conserved F or W. A D gene is named only where the DNA matches it firmly. Only part of the rows carry a size: once, few, many, or a class if the clone is expanded.

size	D	V	J	CDR3	DNA
NA	NA	TRBV6-5	TRBJ1-2	CASRAGTYGGYTF	TGTGCCAGCAGGGCCGGGACATATGGTGGCTACACCTTC
NA	NA	TRBV2	TRBJ1-4	CASTANEKLFF	TGTGCCAGCACCGCTAATGAAAAACTGTTTTTT
NA	TRBD1	TRBV2	TRBJ1-5	CASSATGTGTQPQHF	TGTGCCAGCAGTGCCACGGGGACAGGGACTCAGCCCCAGCATTTT
NA	TRBD2	TRBV12-3/TRBV12-4	TRBJ2-5	CASTLAGAGTQYF	TGTGCCAGCACCCTAGCGGGGGCCGGGACCCAGTACTTC
NA	NA	TRBV14	TRBJ1-6	CASSQRDPYNSPLHF	TGTGCCAGCAGCCAACGGGATCCCTATAATTCACCCCTCCACTTT
NA	NA	TRBV30	TRBJ2-1	CAFLGLDNEQFF	TGTGCCTTCTTGGGGCTTGACAATGAGCAGTTCTTC
few	TRBD1	TRBV7-2	TRBJ1-2	CASSLGQGLANYGYTF	TGTGCCAGCAGCTTAGGACAGGGATTAGCTAACTATGGCTACACCTTC
NA	TRBD1	TRBV12-3/TRBV12-4	TRBJ2-7	CASSPGGYEQYF	TGTGCCAGCAGTCCAGGGGGCTACGAGCAGTACTTC
once	NA	TRBV12-5	TRBJ2-1	CASGLGLRQLGEQFF	TGTGCTAGTGGTTTGGGGCTTCGACAGCTGGGTGAGCAGTTCTTC
NA	TRBD1	TRBV9	TRBJ1-5	CASSVGSGGNQPQHF	TGTGCCAGCAGCGTAGGTTCAGGGGGAAATCAGCCCCAGCATTTT
NA	TRBD1	TRBV7-9	TRBJ1-1	CASRPGMGRGINNTEAFF	TGTGCCAGCAGACCCGGGATGGGCAGGGGGATCAATAACACTGAAGCTTTCTTT
NA	NA	TRBV6-5	TRBJ2-1	CASTAGVYNEQFF	TGTGCCAGCACCGCAGGGGTGTACAATGAGCAGTTCTTC
NA	NA	TRBV10-3	TRBJ1-1	CAIRLQGGTEAFF	TGTGCCATCAGACTACAGGGAGGGACTGAAGCTTTCTTT
NA	TRBD2	TRBV11-1	TRBJ2-5	CASSLERGLRETQYF	TGTGCCAGCAGCTTAGAGCGGGGCCTCCGGGAGACCCAGTACTTC
NA	TRBD1	TRBV19	TRBJ2-7	CASSIRTGRYEQYF	TGTGCCAGTAGTATCCGGACAGGACGGTACGAGCAGTACTTC
NA	NA	TRBV11-2	TRBJ1-1	CASSGLDDRLNTEAFF	TGTGCCAGCAGCGGCCTCGACGACAGATTGAACACTGAAGCTTTCTTT
NA	TRBD1	TRBV4-1	TRBJ2-4	CASSQDRGDSKSIQYF	TGCGCCAGCAGCCAAGATCGTGGGGACAGCAAAAGCATTCAGTACTTC
NA	TRBD1	TRBV7-9	TRBJ2-7	CASSSPGQATYEQYF	TGTGCCAGCAGCTCACCGGGACAGGCTACCTACGAGCAGTACTTC
few	NA	TRBV6-2/TRBV6-3	TRBJ1-5	CASSYRPGGQPQHF	TGTGCCAGCAGTTACCGCCCCGGAGGACAGCCCCAGCATTTT
NA	TRBD2	TRBV19	TRBJ2-5	CASSIIAGGETQYF	TGTGCCAGTAGTATAATAGCGGGGGGGGAGACCCAGTACTTC
NA	NA	TRBV5-6	TRBJ2-2	CASSLWRRGNTGELFF	TGTGCCAGCAGCTTGTGGAGGCGGGGGAACACCGGGGAGCTGTTTTTT
NA	TRBD1	TRBV7-9	TRBJ2-4	CASSSSPVGQGRAKNIQYF	TGTGCCAGCAGCTCCTCCCCGGTGGGACAGGGGCGAGCCAAAAACATTCAGTACTTC
NA	NA	TRBV21-1	TRBJ1-2	CASSRGTGRHKNNYGYTF	TGTGCCAGCAGCCGGGGGACAGGGAGACACAAAAATAACTATGGCTACACCTTC
few	NA	TRBV28	TRBJ2-2	CASSLQVKELFF	TGTGCCAGCAGTTTGCAGGTTAAGGAGCTGTTTTTT
few	NA	TRBV6-6	TRBJ1-1	CASSYTGNPPEAFF	TGTGCCAGCAGTTACACGGGAAATCCCCCTGAAGCTTTCTTT
NA	NA	TRBV28	TRBJ2-7	CASSSTGPYEQYF	TGTGCCAGCAGTTCCACAGGTCCCTACGAGCAGTACTTC
NA	TRBD1	TRBV2	TRBJ1-1	CASSGLNRGSTEAFF	TGTGCCAGCAGTGGGCTTAACAGGGGATCGACTGAAGCTTTCTTT
once	TRBD1	TRBV9	TRBJ2-7	CASSVSWTGNSYEQYF	TGTGCCAGCAGCGTATCCTGGACAGGGAACTCCTACGAGCAGTACTTC
NA	NA	TRBV2	TRBJ1-3	CASSADSFSGNTIYF	TGTGCCAGCAGTGCAGACAGCTTCTCTGGAAACACCATATATTTT
NA	NA	TRBV15	TRBJ2-5	CATSREQKGAQYF	TGTGCCACCAGCAGGGAACAAAAGGGAGCCCAGTACTTC
few	NA	TRBV7-8	TRBJ2-7	CASSPSGLTYEQYF	TGTGCCAGCAGCCCGTCAGGGTTGACCTACGAGCAGTACTTC
NA	NA	TRBV10-3	TRBJ2-6	CAIGLGRMSAGANVLTF	TGTGCCATCGGACTCGGCAGGATGAGCGCTGGGGCCAACGTCCTGACTTTC
NA	TRBD1	TRBV3-1/TRBV3-2	TRBJ2-7	CASSRPQGKKDPRSYEQYF	TGTGCCAGCAGCCGACCACAGGGGAAAAAGGACCCGAGGTCCTACGAGCAGTACTTC
NA	TRBD1	TRBV2	TRBJ2-7	CACTGAGYEQYF	TGTGCCTGTACAGGGGCCGGCTACGAGCAGTACTTC
NA	TRBD2	TRBV23-1	TRBJ2-3	CASSQSRLTSGGVHPDTQYF	TGCGCCAGCAGTCAATCCCGTTTAACTAGCGGGGGGGTCCACCCAGATACGCAGTATTTT
NA	NA	TRBV29-1	TRBJ1-1	CSVQIGNTEAFF	TGCAGCGTTCAAATCGGTAACACTGAAGCTTTCTTT
NA	NA	TRBV20-1	TRBJ2-3	CSASTVVRTDTQYF	TGCAGTGCTAGTACCGTAGTGAGGACAGATACGCAGTATTTT
NA	NA	TRBV14	TRBJ2-7	CASSQVNYAYEQYF	TGTGCCAGCAGCCAAGTCAACTATGCCTACGAGCAGTACTTC
NA	NA	TRBV6-5	TRBJ1-6	CASHDGENSPLHF	TGTGCCAGTCACGACGGGGAGAATTCACCCCTCCACTTT
NA	TRBD2	TRBV4-2	TRBJ2-5	CASSQGSSGEWTQYF	TGTGCCAGCAGCCAAGGAAGTAGCGGGGAATGGACCCAGTACTTC
NA	TRBD2	TRBV30	TRBJ2-7	CAWAASGGSYEQYF	TGTGCCTGGGCGGCTAGCGGGGGATCCTACGAGCAGTACTTC
NA	NA	TRBV5-5	TRBJ1-2	CASSADGGGYYGYTF	TGTGCCAGCAGCGCCGACGGGGGTGGATACTATGGCTACACCTTC
NA	NA	TRBV13	TRBJ1-4	CASSLGFRSTNEKLFF	TGTGCCAGCAGCTTAGGATTCCGTTCAACTAATGAAAAACTGTTTTTT
once	NA	TRBV29-1	TRBJ2-7	CSGGGPGGLEQYF	TGCAGCGGCGGGGGGCCAGGGGGGCTCGAGCAGTACTTC
once	TRBD1	TRBV7-9	TRBJ2-7	CASSTGTGGIHYEQYF	TGTGCCAGCAGCACCGGGACAGGGGGTATCCACTACGAGCAGTACTTC
NA	TRBD1	TRBV7-9	TRBJ2-1	CASSSLGDRGPYNEQFF	TGTGCCAGCAGCTCGCTGGGGGACAGGGGGCCCTACAATGAGCAGTTCTTC
NA	NA	TRBV6-6	TRBJ2-7	CASSSSGDSYEQYF	TGTGCCAGCAGTTCATCAGGTGACTCCTACGAGCAGTACTTC
NA	TRBD1	TRBV19	TRBJ2-1	CASSIEGQGFYNEQFF	TGTGCCAGTAGTATTGAGGGACAGGGATTCTACAATGAGCAGTTCTTC
NA	TRBD2	TRBV19	TRBJ2-3	CASSIRTSGLSDTQYF	TGTGCCAGTAGTATAAGGACTAGCGGGCTATCAGATACGCAGTATTTT
NA	TRBD1	TRBV5-1	TRBJ1-4	CASRAGTGSEKLFF	TGCGCCAGCAGGGCCGGGACAGGGAGCGAAAAACTGTTTTTT
once	TRBD1	TRBV5-1	TRBJ2-5	CASSLGGGQETQYF	TGCGCCAGCAGCTTAGGGGGCGGACAAGAGACCCAGTACTTC
NA	NA	TRBV3-1/TRBV3-2	TRBJ1-2	CASSQDHTGLGYGYTF	TGTGCCAGCAGCCAAGATCACACAGGGCTCGGCTATGGCTACACCTTC
once	TRBD1	TRBV6-6	TRBJ2-7	CASSRGTGVYEQYF	TGTGCCAGTTCGCGCGGGACAGGGGTGTACGAGCAGTACTTC
few	TRBD1	TRBV4-3	TRBJ1-2	CASTHAGTGDGYTF	TGCGCCAGCACGCACGCAGGGACAGGGGATGGCTACACCTTC
NA	TRBD1	TRBV19	TRBJ1-2	CASSGGQGEGYGYTF	TGTGCCAGTAGTGGGGGACAGGGAGAGGGCTATGGCTACACCTTC